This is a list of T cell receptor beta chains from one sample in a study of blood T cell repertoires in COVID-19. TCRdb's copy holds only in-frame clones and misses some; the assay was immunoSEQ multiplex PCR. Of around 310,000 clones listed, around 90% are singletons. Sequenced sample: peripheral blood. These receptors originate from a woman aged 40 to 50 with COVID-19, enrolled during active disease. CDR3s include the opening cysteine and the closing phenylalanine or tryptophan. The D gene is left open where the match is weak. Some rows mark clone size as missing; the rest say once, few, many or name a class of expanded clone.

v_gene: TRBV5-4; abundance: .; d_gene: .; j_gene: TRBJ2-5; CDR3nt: TGTGCCAGCAGCTTGTACTCGGGCGGGACCCAAGAGACCCAGTACTTC; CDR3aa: CASSLYSGGTQETQYF
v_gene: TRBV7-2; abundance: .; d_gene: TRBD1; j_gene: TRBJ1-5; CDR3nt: TGTGCCAGCAGCTTAGTGGCGGGACAGACAGCAAACCAGCCCCAGCATTTT; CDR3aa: CASSLVAGQTANQPQHF
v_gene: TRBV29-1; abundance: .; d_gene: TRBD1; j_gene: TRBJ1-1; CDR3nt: TGCAGCGCTGCTCGACAGGGGATGAACACTGAAGCTTTCTTT; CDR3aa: CSAARQGMNTEAFF
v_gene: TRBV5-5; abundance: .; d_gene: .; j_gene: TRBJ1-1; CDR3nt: TGTGCCAGCAGCTTGGTGGCAGGGTATGAAGCTTTCTTT; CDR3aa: CASSLVAGYEAFF
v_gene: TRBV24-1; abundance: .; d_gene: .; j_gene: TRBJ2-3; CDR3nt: TGTGCCACCAGTGATTTAAGCCCCCCATCCGATACGCAGTATTTT; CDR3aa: CATSDLSPPSDTQYF
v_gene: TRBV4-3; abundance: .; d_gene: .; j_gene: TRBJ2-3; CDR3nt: TGCGCCAGCAGCCAAGATGAGGGGGGGCGACTAGGGGAAGTTGTTACGCAGTATTTT; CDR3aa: CASSQDEGGRLGEVVTQYF
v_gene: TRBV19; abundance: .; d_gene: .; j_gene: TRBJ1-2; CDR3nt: TGTGCCAGTAGTATAGCAAAACAGGAGGGGATCTATGGCTACACCTTC; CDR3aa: CASSIAKQEGIYGYTF
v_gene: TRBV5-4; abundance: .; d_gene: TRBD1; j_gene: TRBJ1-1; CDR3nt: TGTGCCAGCAGCTTGGAACAGGGGCTTGAAGCTTTCTTT; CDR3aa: CASSLEQGLEAFF
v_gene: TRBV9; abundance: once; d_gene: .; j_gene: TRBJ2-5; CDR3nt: TGTGCCAGCAGCGTAGGAGGGGGGAGGGTTGGGTTAGAGACCCAGTACTTC; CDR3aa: CASSVGGGRVGLETQYF
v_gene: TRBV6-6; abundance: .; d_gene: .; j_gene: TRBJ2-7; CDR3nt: TGTGCCAGCAGCCGGGGTACCTACGAGCAGTACTTC; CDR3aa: CASSRGTYEQYF
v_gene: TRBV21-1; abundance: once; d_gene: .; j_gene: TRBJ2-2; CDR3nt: TGTGCCAGCAGCAAAGGTCGGAGGGACAGAATTAGCGGGAGTCGCCCCGGGGAGCTGTTTTTT; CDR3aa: CASSKGRRDRISGSRPGELFF
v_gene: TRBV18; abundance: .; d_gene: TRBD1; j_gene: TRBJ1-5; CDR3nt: TGTGCCAGCTCACGGACAGGGGGCGGCAATCAGCCCCAGCATTTT; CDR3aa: CASSRTGGGNQPQHF
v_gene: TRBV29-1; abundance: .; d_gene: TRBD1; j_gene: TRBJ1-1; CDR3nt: TGCAGCGCGGGACAGGCTTACACTGAAGCTTTCTTT; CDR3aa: CSAGQAYTEAFF
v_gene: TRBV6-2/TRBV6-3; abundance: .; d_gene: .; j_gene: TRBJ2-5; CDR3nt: TGTGCCAGCAGTTACCCAGGGATCCAAGAGACCCAGTACTTC; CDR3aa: CASSYPGIQETQYF
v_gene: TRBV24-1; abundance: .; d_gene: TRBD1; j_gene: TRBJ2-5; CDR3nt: TGTGCCACCAGTGATGGAACAGGGGGCAAGGAGACCCAGTACTTC; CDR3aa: CATSDGTGGKETQYF
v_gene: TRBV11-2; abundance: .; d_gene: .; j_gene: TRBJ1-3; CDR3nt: TGTGCCAGCAGCTCTGGGGGCTTGAGCTCTGGAAACACCATATATTTT; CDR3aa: CASSSGGLSSGNTIYF
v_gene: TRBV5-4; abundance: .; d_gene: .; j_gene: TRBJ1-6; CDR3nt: TGTGCCAGCAGCTTAGGTAGTGGCGGGGTCTATAATTCACCCCTCCACTTT; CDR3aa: CASSLGSGGVYNSPLHF
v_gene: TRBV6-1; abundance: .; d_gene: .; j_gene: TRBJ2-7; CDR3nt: TGTGCCAGCAGTGAAAGTTTCGGAAAAACAGGTCAGGTCTACGAGCAGTACTTC; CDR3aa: CASSESFGKTGQVYEQYF
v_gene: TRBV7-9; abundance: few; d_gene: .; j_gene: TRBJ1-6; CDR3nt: TGTGCCAGCAGCTTCCAGGGGACTTCACCCCTCCACTTT; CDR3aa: CASSFQGTSPLHF
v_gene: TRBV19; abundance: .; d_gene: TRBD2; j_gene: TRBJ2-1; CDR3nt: TGTGCCAGTAGCCTAGCGGGAGGGCTTTACAATGAGCAGTTCTTC; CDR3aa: CASSLAGGLYNEQFF
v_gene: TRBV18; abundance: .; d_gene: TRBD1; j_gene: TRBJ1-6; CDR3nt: TGTGCCAGCTCACGGGACAGGGGTGGGAGTTCACCCCTCCACTTT; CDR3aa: CASSRDRGGSSPLHF
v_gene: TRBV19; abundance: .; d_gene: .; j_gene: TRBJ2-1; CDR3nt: TGTGCCAGTACTCCCCCCGGAACAGCTCTCCACAATGAGCAGTTCTTC; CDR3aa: CASTPPGTALHNEQFF
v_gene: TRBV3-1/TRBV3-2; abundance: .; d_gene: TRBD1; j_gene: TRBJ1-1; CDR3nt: TGTGCCAGCAGCCACCGGGACAGGGGGAACACTGAAGCTTTCTTT; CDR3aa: CASSHRDRGNTEAFF
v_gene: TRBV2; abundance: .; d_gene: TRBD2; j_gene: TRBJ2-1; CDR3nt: TGTGCCAGCAGTGATTTTGGGCTAGCGGGAACCCCAGAGCAGTTCTTC; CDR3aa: CASSDFGLAGTPEQFF
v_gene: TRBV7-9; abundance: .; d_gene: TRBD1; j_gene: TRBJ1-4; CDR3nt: TGTGCCAGCGGAGAATTCACAGGGGGGACTAATGAAAAACTGTTTTTT; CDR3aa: CASGEFTGGTNEKLFF
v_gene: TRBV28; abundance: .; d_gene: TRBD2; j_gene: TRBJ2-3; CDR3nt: TGTGCCAGCAATGAGCGGGGGGGGGCAAATACGCAGTATTTT; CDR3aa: CASNERGGANTQYF
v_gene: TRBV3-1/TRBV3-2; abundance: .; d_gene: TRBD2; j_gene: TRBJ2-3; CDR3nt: TGTGCCAGCAGCCACTACGGTAGCGGGGCCTCTAGCACAGATACGCAGTATTTT; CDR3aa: CASSHYGSGASSTDTQYF
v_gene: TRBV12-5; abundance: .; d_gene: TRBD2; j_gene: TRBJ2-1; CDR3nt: TGTGCTAGTGGTTTGTTAGCGGGAGGGGTCAATGAGCAGTTCTTC; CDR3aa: CASGLLAGGVNEQFF
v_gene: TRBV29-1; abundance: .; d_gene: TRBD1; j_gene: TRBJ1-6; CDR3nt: TGCAGCGTTGGGACCGGGACAGGGAAATCACCCCTCCACTTT; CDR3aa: CSVGTGTGKSPLHF
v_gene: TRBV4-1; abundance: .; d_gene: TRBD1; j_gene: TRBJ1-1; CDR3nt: TGCGCCAGCAGCCAAAAGGACAGGTTCGGCACTGAAGCTTTCTTT; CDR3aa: CASSQKDRFGTEAFF
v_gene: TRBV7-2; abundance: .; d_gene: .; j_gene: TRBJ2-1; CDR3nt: TGTGCCAGCAGCTTAGCGGCCCCGAATGAGCAGTTCTTC; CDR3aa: CASSLAAPNEQFF
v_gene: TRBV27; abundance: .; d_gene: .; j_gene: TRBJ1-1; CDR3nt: TGTGCCAGCAGTTTATGGGCCCGGCAAACGAACACTGAAGCTTTCTTT; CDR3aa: CASSLWARQTNTEAFF
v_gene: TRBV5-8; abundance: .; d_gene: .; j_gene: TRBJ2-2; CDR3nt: TGTGCCAGCAGCCCCTGGACAGTAAACACCGGGGAGCTGTTTTTT; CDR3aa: CASSPWTVNTGELFF
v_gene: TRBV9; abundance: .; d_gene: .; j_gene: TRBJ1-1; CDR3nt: TGTGCCAGCAGCGTGGAGCTAAGGAACACTGAAGCTTTCTTT; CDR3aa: CASSVELRNTEAFF
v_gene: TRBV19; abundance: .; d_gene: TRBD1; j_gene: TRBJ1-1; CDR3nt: TGTGCCAGTAGCCCACGACAGGGAAAGAACACTGAAGCTTTCTTT; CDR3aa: CASSPRQGKNTEAFF
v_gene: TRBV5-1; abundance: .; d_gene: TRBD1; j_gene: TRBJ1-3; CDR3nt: TGCGCCAGCAGATTGGGACAGCGGGAAGGAAACACCATATATTTT; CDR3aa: CASRLGQREGNTIYF
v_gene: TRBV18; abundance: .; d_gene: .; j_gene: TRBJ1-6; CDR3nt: TGTGCCAGCTCCGCTAGGGGCGTTAATTCACCCCTCCACTTT; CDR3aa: CASSARGVNSPLHF
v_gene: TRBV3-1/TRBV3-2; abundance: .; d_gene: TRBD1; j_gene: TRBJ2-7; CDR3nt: TGTGCCAGCAGCCAAGAGTACGGAGGACAGGGGAAGAAGGAGCAGTACTTC; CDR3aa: CASSQEYGGQGKKEQYF
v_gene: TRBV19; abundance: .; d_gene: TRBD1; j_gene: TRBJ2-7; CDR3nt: TGTGCCAGTAGTCTATATCGAAGGACAGGGAAAACCTACGAGCAGTACTTC; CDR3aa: CASSLYRRTGKTYEQYF
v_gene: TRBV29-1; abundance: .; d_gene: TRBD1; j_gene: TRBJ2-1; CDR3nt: TGCAGCGTGACCGGGGACAGAGTTTACAATGAGCAGTTCTTC; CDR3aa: CSVTGDRVYNEQFF
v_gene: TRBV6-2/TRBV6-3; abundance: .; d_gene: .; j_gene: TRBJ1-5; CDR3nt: TGTGCCAGCAGTTCACAGCCAAATCAGCCCCAGCATTTT; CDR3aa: CASSSQPNQPQHF
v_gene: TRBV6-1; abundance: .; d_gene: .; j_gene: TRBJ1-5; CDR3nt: TGTGCCAGCAGTGAAGCGCGGGGTCGTCAGCCCCAGCATTTT; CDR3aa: CASSEARGRQPQHF
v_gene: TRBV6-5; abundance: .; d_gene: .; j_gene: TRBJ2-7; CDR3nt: TGTGCCAGCAGTCCGGGTTCCTACGAGCAGTACTTC; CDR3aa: CASSPGSYEQYF
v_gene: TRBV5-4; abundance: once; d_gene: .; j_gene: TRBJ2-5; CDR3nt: TGTGCCAGCAGCACCCCGGGTGTACAAGAGACCCAGTACTTC; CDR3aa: CASSTPGVQETQYF
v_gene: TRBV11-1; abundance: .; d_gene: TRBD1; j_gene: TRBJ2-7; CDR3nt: TGTGCCAGCAGCGCTACCGGGACAGATTCCACTGGGTACTTC; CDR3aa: CASSATGTDSTGYF
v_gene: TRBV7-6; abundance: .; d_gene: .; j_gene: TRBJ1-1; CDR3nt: TGTGCCAGCAGCTTGGGGGCCACTGAAGCTTTCTTT; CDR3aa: CASSLGATEAFF
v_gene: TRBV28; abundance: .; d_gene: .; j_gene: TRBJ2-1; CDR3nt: TGTGCCAGCAGTTTATCGGGGGTAGCCTACAATGAGCAGTTCTTC; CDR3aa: CASSLSGVAYNEQFF
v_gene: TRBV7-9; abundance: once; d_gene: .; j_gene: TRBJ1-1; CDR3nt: TGTGCCAGCAGCTTAGATCGCCGGACAGAAATGAACACTGAAGCTTTCTTT; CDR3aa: CASSLDRRTEMNTEAFF
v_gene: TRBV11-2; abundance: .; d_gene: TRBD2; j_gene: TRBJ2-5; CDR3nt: TGTGCCAGCAGCTTAGACGCAGGTTCGGGGGGAGAGACCCAGTACTTC; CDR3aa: CASSLDAGSGGETQYF
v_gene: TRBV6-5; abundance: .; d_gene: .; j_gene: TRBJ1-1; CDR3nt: TGTGCCAGCAGTTTTACCGGGGGGACTGAAGCTTTCTTT; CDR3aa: CASSFTGGTEAFF
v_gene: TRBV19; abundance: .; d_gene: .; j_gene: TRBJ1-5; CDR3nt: TGTGCCAGTAGATACACAGGGAATAGCAATCAGCCCCAGCATTTT; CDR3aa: CASRYTGNSNQPQHF
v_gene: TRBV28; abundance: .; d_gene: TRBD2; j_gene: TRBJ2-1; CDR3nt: TGTGCCAGCAAAAAAGCGGGAGAACCCTACAATGAGCAGTTCTTC; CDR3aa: CASKKAGEPYNEQFF
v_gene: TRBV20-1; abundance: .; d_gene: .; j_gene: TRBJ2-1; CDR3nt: TGCAGTGCTAGTAACAGGGCCCCGTCTAGCTCCTACAATGAGCAGTTCTTC; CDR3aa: CSASNRAPSSSYNEQFF
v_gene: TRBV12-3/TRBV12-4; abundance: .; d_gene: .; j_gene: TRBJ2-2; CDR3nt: TGTGCCAGCAGCGAATGGCCAACCGGGGAGCTGTTTTTT; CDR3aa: CASSEWPTGELFF